The 5 T cell receptor beta chains listed next were all sequenced from one sample in a study of cytomegalovirus exposure and HLA in healthy donors. Assay used: immunoSEQ multiplex PCR; TCRdb lists only in-frame clones, some missing. The sample gives 200,000 to 250,000 clones, less than 85% of which show up once; roughly 5.5% is in the top ten. Material: PBMCs. The receptors stem from a woman under 30 in good health and CMV-seronegative.

In its sample, this clone was seen once. The rearrangement links TRBV7-2 to TRBJ2-7, with TRBD1 identical over 7 bases. Trimming at V came to 2 bases and at J to 2 bases, leaving 6 bases not matched to a gene. Germline CDR1 is SGHTA and CDR2 is FQGNSA. The CDR3 is made up of 15 amino acids. The CDR3: CASSLRDSFTYEQYF. In DNA, the CDR3 is TGTGCCAGCAGCTTACGGGACAGCTTTACCTACGAGCAGTACTTC. The full variable domain, in which reference TRBV7-2 and TRBJ2-7 provide the parts outside the CDR3, is GAGVSQSPSNKVTEKGKDVELRCDPISGHTALYWYRQSLGQGLEFLIYFQGNSAPDKSGLPSDRFSAERTGGSVSTLTIQRTQQEDSAVYLCASSLRDSFTYEQYFGPGTRLTVT.

A remark on this clone: Mismatch with germline at one junction end may stem from a read error. The chain uses TRBV29-1 and TRBJ1-1; D gene ambiguous. The V gene's germline CDR1 is SQVTM and CDR2 ANQGSEA. The CDR3 runs to 11 residues. The CDR3 DNA reads TGCAGCGCCTTTGTCACGGCGGTCAAGGTCTTT. Translating it yields CSAFVTAVKVF.

The rearrangement uses TRBV28 and TRBJ1-1; D perhaps matches TRBD1 (5 bases). Trimming shortened V by 3 bases and J by 1 base, and 9 bases separated the two germline ends. Per the germline V gene, CDR1 is MDHEN and CDR2 is SYDVKM. The CDR3 extends over 14 amino acids. CDR3 sequence reads: CASSLYRTNTEAFF. CDR3 bases: TGTGCCAGCAGTTTGTACAGGACGAACACTGAAGCTTTCTTT.

The CDR3 is CASKEEGANYGYTF. The CDR3 DNA reads as TGTGCCAGCAAAGAGGAGGGAGCTAACTATGGCTACACCTTC. This chain connects TRBV6-5 to TRBJ1-2, with D unresolved. The CDR3 has 14 amino acids. Germline CDR1 reads MNHEY; CDR2 reads SVGAGI. Trimming removed 7 bases at V and 0 bases at J, with 12 bases between.

This clone was seen a single time. The V call is TRBV5-1, the J call TRBJ2-1; a weak D match, TRBD2 (6 bases). The CDR3 extends over 16 amino acids. Germline V gene data show CDR1 as SGHRS and CDR2 as YFSETQ. V was trimmed by 2 bases and J by 1 base, leaving 13 bases between them. CDR3 nucleotides: TGCGCCAGCAGCTTCCCGGTGGAGGGTTCCTACAATGAGCAGTTCTTC. This sequence encodes CASSFPVEGSYNEQFF.